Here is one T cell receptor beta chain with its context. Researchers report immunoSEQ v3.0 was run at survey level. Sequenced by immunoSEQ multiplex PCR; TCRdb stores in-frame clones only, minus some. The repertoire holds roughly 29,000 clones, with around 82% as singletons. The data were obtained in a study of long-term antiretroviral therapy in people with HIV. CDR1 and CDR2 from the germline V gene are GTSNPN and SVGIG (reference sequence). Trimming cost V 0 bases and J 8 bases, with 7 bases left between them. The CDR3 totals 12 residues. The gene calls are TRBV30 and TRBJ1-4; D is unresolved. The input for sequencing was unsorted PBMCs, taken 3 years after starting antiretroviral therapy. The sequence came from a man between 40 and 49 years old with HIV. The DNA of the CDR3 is TGTGCCTGGAGTGTACTGGGGGAAAAACTGTTTTTT. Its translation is CAWSVLGEKLFF.